This T cell receptor (beta chain) stems from a study of T-cell reconstitution after alpha-beta-depleted transplantation in children. The CDR3 sequence is 13 residues long. CDR1 LGHNA and CDR2 YSLEER come from the germline V gene. Deletions cut 0 bases from V and 3 bases from J, with 6 bases between. Preparation of the TCRbeta library used unique molecular identifiers. TCRdb used MiXCR to reprocess the PCR reads, holding one entry per CDR3 protein. The table lists approximately 270,000 distinct CDR3 sequences, roughly 25% of them singletons. The clonotype originates from a female patient aged 2-9 years who had a stem cell transplant for congenital amegakaryocytic thrombocytopenia, so the T cells may come from the graft donor. The gene calls are TRBV4-3 and TRBJ2-7; D gene ambiguous. The sequencing used PBMCs, mostly from graft donor cells, collected 360 days after TCRalphabeta/CD19-depleted stem cell transplant. The chain's CDR3 is CASSQELNYEQYF. The CDR3 region has the DNA TGCGCCAGCAGCCAAGAACTCAACTACGAGCAGTACTTC.